This T cell receptor (beta chain) was captured by sequencing in a study of T-cell memory formation after mild COVID-19. Trimming pared 1 base from V and 9 bases from J, leaving 16 bases between. Germline CDR1 is LGHNA and CDR2 is YNFKEQ. CDR3 size: 15 residues. MiXCR, applied by TCRdb to the 5' RACE reads, yields one record per CDR3 protein. The sample yields hundreds of thousands of distinct CDR3 sequences, roughly 25% seen once. This clonotype appeared many times. The chain links TRBV4-2 to TRBJ2-1, with D perhaps assigned TRBD1 or TRBD2 (5 bases each). Sequenced input: PBMCs or a T cell subset sorted from them (not recorded which). The origin of this receptor is an adult woman who had mild COVID-19 (a few samples of this study predate the infection). Cell type and time point are not known. The CDR3 region is CASSQGQGPTGEQFF. CDR3 DNA: TGTGCCAGCAGCCAAGGCCAGGGACCTACTGGTGAGCAGTTCTTC.